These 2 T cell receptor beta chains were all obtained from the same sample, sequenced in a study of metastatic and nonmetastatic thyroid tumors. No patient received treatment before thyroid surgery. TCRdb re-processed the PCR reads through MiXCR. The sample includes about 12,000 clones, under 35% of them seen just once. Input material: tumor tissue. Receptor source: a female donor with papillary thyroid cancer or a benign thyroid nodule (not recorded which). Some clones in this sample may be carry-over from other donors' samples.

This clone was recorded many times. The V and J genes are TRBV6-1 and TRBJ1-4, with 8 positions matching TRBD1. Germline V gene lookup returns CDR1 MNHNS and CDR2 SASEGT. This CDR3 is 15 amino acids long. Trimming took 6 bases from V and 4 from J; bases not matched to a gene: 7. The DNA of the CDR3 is TGTGCCAGCAGCCAGGGACAGGCCATTAATGAAAAACTGTTTTTT. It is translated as CASSQGQAINEKLFF.

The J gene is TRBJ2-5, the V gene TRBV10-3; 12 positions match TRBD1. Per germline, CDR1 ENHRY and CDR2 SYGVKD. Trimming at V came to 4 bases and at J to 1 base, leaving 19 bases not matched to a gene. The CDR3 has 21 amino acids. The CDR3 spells CAISGPARGDRGHQSQETQYF. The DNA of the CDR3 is TGTGCCATCAGTGGGCCGGCGAGGGGGGACAGGGGGCACCAGAGCCAAGAGACCCAGTACTTC.